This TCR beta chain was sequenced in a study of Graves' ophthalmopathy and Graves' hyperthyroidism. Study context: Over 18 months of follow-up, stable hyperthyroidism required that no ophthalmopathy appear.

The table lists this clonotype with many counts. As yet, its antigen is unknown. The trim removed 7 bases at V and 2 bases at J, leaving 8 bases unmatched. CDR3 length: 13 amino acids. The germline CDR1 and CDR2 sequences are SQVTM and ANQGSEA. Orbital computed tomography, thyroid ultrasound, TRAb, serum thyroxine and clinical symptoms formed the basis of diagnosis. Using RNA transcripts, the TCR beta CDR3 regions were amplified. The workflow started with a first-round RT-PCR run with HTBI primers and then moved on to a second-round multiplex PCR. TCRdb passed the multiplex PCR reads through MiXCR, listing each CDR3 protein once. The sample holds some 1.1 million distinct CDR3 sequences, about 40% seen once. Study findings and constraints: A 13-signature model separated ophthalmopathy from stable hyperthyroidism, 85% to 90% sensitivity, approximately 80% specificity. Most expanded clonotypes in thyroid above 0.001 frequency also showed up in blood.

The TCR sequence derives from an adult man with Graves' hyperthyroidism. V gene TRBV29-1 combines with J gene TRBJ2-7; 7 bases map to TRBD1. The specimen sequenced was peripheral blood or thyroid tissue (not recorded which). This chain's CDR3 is CSAKEGQTYEQYF. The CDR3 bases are TGCAGCGCTAAAGAGGGACAGACCTACGAGCAGTACTTC.